Listed below are T cell receptor beta chains from one sample, sequenced in a study of CD8 T cells in Susac syndrome. In TCRdb, the immunoSEQ multiplex PCR reads were re-called with MiXCR into one record per CDR3 protein. The top ten hold 0.18% of the sample, which has 330,000 or so distinct CDR3 sequences, approximately 90% seen once. What was sequenced was CD8+ T cells from PBMCs. The receptor set was obtained from a human donor with multiple sclerosis. Each CDR3 is given with its conserved first and last residue. The order of the fields is D gene, V gene, J gene, CDR3 protein. The D gene is left open where the match is weak.

-	TRBV11-2	TRBJ2-3	CASSLNARDSDTQYF
-	TRBV25-1	TRBJ1-4	CASSDMGGTNEKLFF
-	TRBV7-9	TRBJ2-5	CASSLAIGEETQYF
TRBD1	TRBV7-9	TRBJ1-1	CAIPTQGAPTEAFF
TRBD1	TRBV19	TRBJ1-5	CASRGEGGNQPQHF
-	TRBV7-9	TRBJ2-3	CASTPPGVTDTQYF
-	TRBV2	TRBJ2-7	CASSAPTTGVF
TRBD1	TRBV12-3/TRBV12-4	TRBJ1-5	CASNRGSNQPQHF
-	TRBV10-3	TRBJ2-7	CAISGSGYYEQYF
-	TRBV7-2	TRBJ1-2	CASSLTGLGPNYGYTF
-	TRBV6-6	TRBJ2-2	CASTNSGELFF
TRBD2	TRBV4-3	TRBJ2-1	CASSQQPGLAAYNEQFF
TRBD1	TRBV20-1	TRBJ2-7	CSADRSYEQYF
-	TRBV29-1	TRBJ2-7	CSVAVQGNEQYF
-	TRBV27	TRBJ1-1	CASSLSTAYYTEAFF
-	TRBV19	TRBJ1-2	CASSIVGTDPSYGYTF
TRBD1	TRBV20-1	TRBJ1-2	CSARSRDRDYLTNYGYTF
TRBD2	TRBV19	TRBJ2-1	CASSMAAGGYNEQFF
-	TRBV4-3	TRBJ2-7	CASSQVEGLGEQYF
-	TRBV29-1	TRBJ1-2	CSAGGYTF
-	TRBV24-1	TRBJ2-1	CATSEGGVSYNEQFF
-	TRBV6-2/TRBV6-3	TRBJ2-7	CASNPKNTYEQYF
-	TRBV27	TRBJ2-7	CASSYRYTYEQYF
-	TRBV28	TRBJ1-2	CASSHQGDFNYGYTF
-	TRBV7-9	TRBJ2-3	CASTGDWRSTDTQYF
-	TRBV6-4	TRBJ1-2	CASSDSSRAHGYTF